Below, 3 T cell receptor beta chains from the same sample are listed, as sequenced in a study of vaccination and CD4 T cells after COVID-19. Their antigens remain unidentified. The assay that was used to sequence DNA from cultured CD4+ T cells was the Oncomine TCR Beta short-read assay. TCRdb redid the calling of the PCR reads with MiXCR, one entry per CDR3 protein. Here the sample spans approximately 1,300 distinct CDR3 sequences, under 20% being singletons. Treatment reported: roughly ten-day PBMC culture with coronavirus spike peptide pools or control peptides (ViraFEST assay). The unexposed donor gave CD4+ T cells before the COVID-19 pandemic (2011-2018). The sequenced material came from CD4+ T cells from blood, cultured in vitro. Receptors were obtained from a human donor in good health.

This clonotype was recorded a few times. The rearrangement uses TRBV15 and TRBJ1-1; a weak D match, TRBD1 (6 bases). Germline CDR1 and CDR2: LNHNV and YYDKDF (reference sequence). The CDR3 spans 17 residues. V lost 3 bases and J lost 3, with 20 bases in between. The CDR3 loop is CATSSEWTGTLYTEAFF. CDR3 sequence (DNA): TGTGCCACCAGCAGTGAATGGACCGGGACACTCTACACTGAAGCTTTCTTT.

J is TRBJ1-1 and V is TRBV18; D uncertain. Germline CDR1 and CDR2: KGHSH and LQKENI. The germline V and J ends were trimmed by 0 bases and 6 bases, with 5 bases remaining between them. The length of the CDR3 is 12 residues. CDR3 DNA: TGTGCCAGCTCACCACCCCGGGCTGAAGCTTTCTTT. It translates to CASSPPRAEAFF.

This clonotype is labeled medium-sized (0.01 to 0.1%). This rearrangement joins TRBV7-8 to TRBJ1-6; D ambiguous. The CDR3 has 15 residues. With 0 bases removed from V and 8 bases from J, the gap between germline ends came to 11 bases. Germline CDR1 SGHVS, CDR2 FQNEAQ. CDR3 coding DNA: TGTGCCAGCAGCTTAGCTATGATAACGTATTCACCCCTCCACTTT. This sequence encodes CASSLAMITYSPLHF. Drawing the rest from reference TRBV7-8 and TRBJ1-6, the complete variable domain is GAGVSQSPRYKVAKRGQDVALRCDPISGHVSLFWYQQALGQGPEFLTYFQNEAQLDKSGLPSDRFFAERPEGSVSTLKIQRTQQEDSAVYLCASSLAMITYSPLHFGNGTRLTVT.